This T cell receptor (beta chain) was retrieved from a study of beta chain features in type 1 diabetes. This clone was counted ten times or more. All of the isolated RNA was reverse transcribed, so expressed TCRB transcripts were sequenced. The data were produced by immunoSEQ multiplex PCR, yet TCRdb's version contains in-frame clones alone and is incomplete. The sample yields 250,000 to 300,000 clones, approximately 8% seen once. This CDR3 is built from 15 residues. Looked up from germline, CDR1 is SGHTA and CDR2 is FQGNSA. V lost 5 bases, J lost 4 bases, and 15 bases lay in between. Sample: central memory CD4+ T cells from blood. This chain links TRBV7-2 with TRBJ2-1; no firm D call. The source is a woman aged 18 to 35 in good health. CDR3 in amino acids: CASSVGYPRYNEQFF. CDR3 sequence (DNA): TGTGCCAGCAGCGTCGGTTACCCAAGGTACAATGAGCAGTTCTTC.